The clone carrying this T cell receptor beta chain was seen repeatedly, ten times or more. Germline V CDR1 and CDR2: SGHNT, YYREEE (reference sequence). The CDR3 covers 14 residues. V lost 2 bases to trimming and J lost 8 bases, with 11 bases between them. This specimen belongs to a study of CD8+CD57+ T cells in acquired aplastic anemia. The use of genomic DNA as template underpinned the TCR beta VDJ and CDR3 profiling. One entry per CDR3 protein results from TCRdb running MiXCR on the reads. Here the sample spans around 180,000 distinct CDR3 sequences, over 40% being singletons. CD8+CD57+ cell expansion had been shown by flow cytometry in patients chosen for sequencing.

V gene TRBV5-4 combines with J gene TRBJ1-6, with no clear D. The clonotype was recovered from a human donor with aplastic anemia. Sequencing was carried out using sorted CD4+, CD8+, or CD8+CD57+ T cells (not recorded which) from PBMCs. In DNA, the CDR3 is TGTGCCAGCAGCTTACCAGGATTAGATTCACCCCTCCACTTT. It is translated as CASSLPGLDSPLHF. The full variable domain, with the rest looked up from reference TRBV5-4 and TRBJ1-6, is ETGVTQSPTHLIKTRGQQVTLRCSSQSGHNTVSWYQQALGQGPQFIFQYYREEENGRGNFPPRFSGLQFPNYSSELNVNALELDDSALYLCASSLPGLDSPLHFGNGTRLTVT.